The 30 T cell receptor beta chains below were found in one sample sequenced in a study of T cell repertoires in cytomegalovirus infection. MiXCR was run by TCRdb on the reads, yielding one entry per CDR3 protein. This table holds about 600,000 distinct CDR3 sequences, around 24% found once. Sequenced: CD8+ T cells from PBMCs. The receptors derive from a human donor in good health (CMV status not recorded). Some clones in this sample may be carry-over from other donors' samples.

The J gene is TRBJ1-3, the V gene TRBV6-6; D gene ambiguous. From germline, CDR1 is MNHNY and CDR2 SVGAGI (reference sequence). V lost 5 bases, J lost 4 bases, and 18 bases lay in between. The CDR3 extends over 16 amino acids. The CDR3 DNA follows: TGTGCCAGCAGTCCTTGGCGAGGAGGTGTGGGAAACACCATATATTTT. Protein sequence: CASSPWRGGVGNTIYF.

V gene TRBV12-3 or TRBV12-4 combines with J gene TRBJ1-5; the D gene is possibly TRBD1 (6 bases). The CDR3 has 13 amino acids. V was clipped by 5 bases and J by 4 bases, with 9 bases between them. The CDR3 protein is CASSTGTNQPQHF. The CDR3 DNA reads TGTGCCAGCAGTACAGGGACAAATCAGCCCCAGCATTTT.

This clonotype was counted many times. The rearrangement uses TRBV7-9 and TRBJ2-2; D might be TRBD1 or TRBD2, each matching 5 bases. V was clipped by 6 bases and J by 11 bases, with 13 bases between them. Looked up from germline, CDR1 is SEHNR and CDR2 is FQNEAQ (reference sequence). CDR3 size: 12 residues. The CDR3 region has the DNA TGTGCCAGCAGTTTGGTTGGGGGAGAGCTGTTTTTT. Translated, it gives CASSLVGGELFF.

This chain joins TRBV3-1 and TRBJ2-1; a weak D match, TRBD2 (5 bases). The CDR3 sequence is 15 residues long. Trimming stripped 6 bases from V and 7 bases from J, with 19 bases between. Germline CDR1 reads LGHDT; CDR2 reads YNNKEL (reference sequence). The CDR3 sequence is CASSLSRGLDNEQFF. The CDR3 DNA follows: TGTGCCAGCAGTCTAAGTCGGGGATTGGATAATGAGCAGTTCTTC.

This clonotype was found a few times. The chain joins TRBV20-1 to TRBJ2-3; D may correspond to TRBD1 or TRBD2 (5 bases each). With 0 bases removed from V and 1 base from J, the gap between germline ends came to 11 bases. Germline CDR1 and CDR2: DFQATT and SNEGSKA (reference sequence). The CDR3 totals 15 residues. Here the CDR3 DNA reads TGCAGTGCTAGAGATATTCAGGGAGGCACAGATACGCAGTATTTT. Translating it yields CSARDIQGGTDTQYF.

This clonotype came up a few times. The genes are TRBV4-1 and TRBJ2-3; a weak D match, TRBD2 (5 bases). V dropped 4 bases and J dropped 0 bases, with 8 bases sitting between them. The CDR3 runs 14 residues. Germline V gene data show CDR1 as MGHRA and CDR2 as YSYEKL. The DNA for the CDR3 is TGCGCCAGCAGCCGGGAGTCTAGCACAGATACGCAGTATTTT. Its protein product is CASSRESSTDTQYF.

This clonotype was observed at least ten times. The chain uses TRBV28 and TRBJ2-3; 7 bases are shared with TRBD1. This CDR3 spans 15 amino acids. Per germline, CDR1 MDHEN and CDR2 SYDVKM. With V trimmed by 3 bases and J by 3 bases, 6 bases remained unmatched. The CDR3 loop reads CASSFPAGGTDTQYF. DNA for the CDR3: TGTGCCAGCAGTTTCCCGGCAGGGGGAACAGATACGCAGTATTTT.

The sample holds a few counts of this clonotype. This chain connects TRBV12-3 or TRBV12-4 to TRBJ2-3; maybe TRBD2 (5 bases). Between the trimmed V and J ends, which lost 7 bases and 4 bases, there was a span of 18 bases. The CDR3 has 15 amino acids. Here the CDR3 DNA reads TGTGCCAGCAACTCTCCACTCGGGATCGCAGATACGCAGTATTTT. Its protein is CASNSPLGIADTQYF.

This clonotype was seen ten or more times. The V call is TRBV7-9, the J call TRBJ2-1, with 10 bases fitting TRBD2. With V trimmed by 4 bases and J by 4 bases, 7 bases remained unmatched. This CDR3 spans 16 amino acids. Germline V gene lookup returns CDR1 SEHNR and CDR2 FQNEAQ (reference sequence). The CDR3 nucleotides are TGTGCCAGCAGCTGGGAGACTAGCGGGTCTTACAATGAGCAGTTCTTC. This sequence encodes CASSWETSGSYNEQFF.

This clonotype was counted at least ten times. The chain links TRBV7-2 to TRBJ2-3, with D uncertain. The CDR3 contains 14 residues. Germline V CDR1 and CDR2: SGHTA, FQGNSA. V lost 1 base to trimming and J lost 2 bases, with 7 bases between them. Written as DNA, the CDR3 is TGTGCCAGCAGCTTAGATTTCCACACAGATACGCAGTATTTT. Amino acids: CASSLDFHTDTQYF. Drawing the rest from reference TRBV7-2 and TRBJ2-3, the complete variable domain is GAGVSQSPSNKVTEKGKDVELRCDPISGHTALYWYRQSLGQGLEFLIYFQGNSAPDKSGLPSDRFSAERTGGSVSTLTIQRTQQEDSAVYLCASSLDFHTDTQYFGPGTRLTVL.

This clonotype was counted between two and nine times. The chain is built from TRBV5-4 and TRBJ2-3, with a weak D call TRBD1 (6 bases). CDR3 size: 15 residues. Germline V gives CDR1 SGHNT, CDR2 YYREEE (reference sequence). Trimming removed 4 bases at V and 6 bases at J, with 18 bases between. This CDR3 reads CASSPGQYNLDTQYF. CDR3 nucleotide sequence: TGTGCCAGCAGCCCCGGACAGTATAATCTGGATACGCAGTATTTT.

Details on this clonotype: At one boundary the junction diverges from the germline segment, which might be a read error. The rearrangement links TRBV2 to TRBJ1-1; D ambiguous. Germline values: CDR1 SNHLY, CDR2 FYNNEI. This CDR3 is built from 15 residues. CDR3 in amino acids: CASSEALQPDPVQVF. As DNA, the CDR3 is TGTGCCAGCAGTGAAGCGCTCCAACCCGACCCCGTGCAAGTCTTT.

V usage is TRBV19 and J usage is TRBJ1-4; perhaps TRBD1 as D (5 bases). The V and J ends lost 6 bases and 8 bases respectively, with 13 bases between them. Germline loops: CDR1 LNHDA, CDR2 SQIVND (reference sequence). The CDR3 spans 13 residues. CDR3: CASSRLRGEKLFF. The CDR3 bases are TGTGCCAGTAGCCGCCTTAGGGGCGAAAAACTGTTTTTT.

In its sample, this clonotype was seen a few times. The CDR3 sequence: CASSDLLRGASYEQYF. The CDR3 bases are TGTGCCAGCAGTGATTTATTGCGGGGGGCCTCCTACGAGCAGTACTTC. The chain carries TRBV2 and TRBJ2-7; 8 bases map to TRBD2. Trimming at V came to 3 bases and at J to 0 bases, leaving 7 bases not matched to a gene. This CDR3 is built from 16 residues. Germline CDR1 SNHLY, CDR2 FYNNEI.

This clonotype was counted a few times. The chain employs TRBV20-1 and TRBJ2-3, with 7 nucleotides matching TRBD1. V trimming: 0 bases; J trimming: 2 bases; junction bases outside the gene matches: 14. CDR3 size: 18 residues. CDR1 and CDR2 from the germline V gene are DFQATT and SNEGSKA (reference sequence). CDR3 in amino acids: CSARDYSGDSSFTDTQYF. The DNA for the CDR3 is TGCAGTGCTAGAGATTACAGTGGGGACAGTTCGTTCACAGATACGCAGTATTTT.

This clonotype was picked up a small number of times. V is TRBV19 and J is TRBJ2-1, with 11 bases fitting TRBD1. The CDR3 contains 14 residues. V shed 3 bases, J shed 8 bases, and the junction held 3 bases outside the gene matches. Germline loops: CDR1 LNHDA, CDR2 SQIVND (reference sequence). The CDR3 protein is CASSMGQGVDEQFF. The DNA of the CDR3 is TGTGCCAGTAGTATGGGACAGGGGGTTGATGAGCAGTTCTTC.

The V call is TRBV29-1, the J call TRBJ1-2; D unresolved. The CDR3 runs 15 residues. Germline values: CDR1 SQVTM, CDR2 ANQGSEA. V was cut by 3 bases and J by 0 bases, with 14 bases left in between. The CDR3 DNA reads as TGCAGCGTTGATCATGTCGACGGGTCTAACTATGGCTACACCTTC. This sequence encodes CSVDHVDGSNYGYTF.

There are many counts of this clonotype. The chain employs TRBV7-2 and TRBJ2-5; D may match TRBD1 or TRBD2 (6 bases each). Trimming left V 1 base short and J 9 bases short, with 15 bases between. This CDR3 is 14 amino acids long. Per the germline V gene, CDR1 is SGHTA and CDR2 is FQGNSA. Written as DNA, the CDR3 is TGTGCCAGCAGCTTAGAGGGGGGCGGCTCTCCCCAGTACTTC. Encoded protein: CASSLEGGGSPQYF.

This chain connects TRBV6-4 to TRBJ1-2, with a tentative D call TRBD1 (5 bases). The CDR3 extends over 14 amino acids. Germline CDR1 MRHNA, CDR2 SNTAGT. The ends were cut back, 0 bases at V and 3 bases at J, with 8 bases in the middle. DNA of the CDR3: TGTGCCAGCAGTGACTCGGGGGGGTACTATGGCTACACCTTC. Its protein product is CASSDSGGYYGYTF.

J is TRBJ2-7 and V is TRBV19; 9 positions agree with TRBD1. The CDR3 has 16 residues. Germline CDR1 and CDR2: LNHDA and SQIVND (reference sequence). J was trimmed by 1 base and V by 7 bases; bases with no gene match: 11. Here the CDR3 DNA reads TGTGCCAGTAATGACCCGGGACAGGGAGGTTCCTACGAGCAGTACTTC. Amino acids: CASNDPGQGGSYEQYF.

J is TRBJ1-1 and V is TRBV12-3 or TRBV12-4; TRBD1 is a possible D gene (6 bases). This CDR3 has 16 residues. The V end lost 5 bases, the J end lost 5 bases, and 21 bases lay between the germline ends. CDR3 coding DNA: TGTGCCAGCAGTACCAGCCGGGACACTATTGGGACTGAAGCTTTCTTT. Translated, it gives CASSTSRDTIGTEAFF.

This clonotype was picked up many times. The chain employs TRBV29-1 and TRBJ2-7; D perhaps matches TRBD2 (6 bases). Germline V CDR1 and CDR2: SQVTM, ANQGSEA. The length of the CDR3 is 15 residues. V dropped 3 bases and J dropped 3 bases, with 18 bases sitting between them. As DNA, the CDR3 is TGCAGCGTTGAGAGGGATTGGGGGGAATACTACGAGCAGTACTTC. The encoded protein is CSVERDWGEYYEQYF.

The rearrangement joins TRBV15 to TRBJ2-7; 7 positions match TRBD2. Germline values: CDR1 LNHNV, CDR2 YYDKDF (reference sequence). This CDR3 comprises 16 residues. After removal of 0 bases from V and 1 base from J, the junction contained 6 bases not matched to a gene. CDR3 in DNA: TGTGCCACCAGCAGAGATCGGTCGGGGGGTTCCTACGAGCAGTACTTC. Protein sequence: CATSRDRSGGSYEQYF.

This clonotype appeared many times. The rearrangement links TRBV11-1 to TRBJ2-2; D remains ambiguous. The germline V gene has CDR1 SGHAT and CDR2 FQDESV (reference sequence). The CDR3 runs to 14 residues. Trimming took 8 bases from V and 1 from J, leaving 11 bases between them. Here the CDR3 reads CASLDVLNTGELFF. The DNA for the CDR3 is TGTGCCAGCCTTGATGTCCTGAACACCGGGGAGCTGTTTTTT.

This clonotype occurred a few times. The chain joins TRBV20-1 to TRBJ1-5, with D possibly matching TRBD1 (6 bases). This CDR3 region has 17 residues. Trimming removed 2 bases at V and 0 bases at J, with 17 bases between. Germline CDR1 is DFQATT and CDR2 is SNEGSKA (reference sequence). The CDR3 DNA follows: TGCAGTGCTAGATCTTCAGGGGCCCCTTATAGCAATCAGCCCCAGCATTTT. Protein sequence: CSARSSGAPYSNQPQHF.

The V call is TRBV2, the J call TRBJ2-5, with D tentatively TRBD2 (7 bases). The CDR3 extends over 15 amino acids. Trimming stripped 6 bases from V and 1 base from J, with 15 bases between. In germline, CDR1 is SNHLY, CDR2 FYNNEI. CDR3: CASSLEGGTQETQYF. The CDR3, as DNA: TGTGCCAGCAGCCTTGAGGGGGGGACCCAAGAGACCCAGTACTTC.

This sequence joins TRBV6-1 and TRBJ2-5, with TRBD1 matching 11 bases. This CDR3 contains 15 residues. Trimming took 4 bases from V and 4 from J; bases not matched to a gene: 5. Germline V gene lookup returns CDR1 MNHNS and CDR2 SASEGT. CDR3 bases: TGTGCCAGCAGTGTTACCGGGACAGGGGGAGAGACCCAGTACTTC. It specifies CASSVTGTGGETQYF.

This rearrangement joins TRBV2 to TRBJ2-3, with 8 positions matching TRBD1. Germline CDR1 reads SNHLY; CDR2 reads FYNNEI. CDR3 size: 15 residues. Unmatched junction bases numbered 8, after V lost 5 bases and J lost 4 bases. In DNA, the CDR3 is TGTGCCAGCAGTCCCACAGGGGGACGGGCAGATACGCAGTATTTT. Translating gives CASSPTGGRADTQYF.

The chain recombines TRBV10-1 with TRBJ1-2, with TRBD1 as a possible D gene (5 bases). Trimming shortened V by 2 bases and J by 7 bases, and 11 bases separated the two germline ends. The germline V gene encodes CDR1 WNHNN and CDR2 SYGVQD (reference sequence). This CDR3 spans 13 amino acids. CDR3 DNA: TGCGCCAGCAGTGAGGGGACGAAACGTGGCTACACCTTC. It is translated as CASSEGTKRGYTF.

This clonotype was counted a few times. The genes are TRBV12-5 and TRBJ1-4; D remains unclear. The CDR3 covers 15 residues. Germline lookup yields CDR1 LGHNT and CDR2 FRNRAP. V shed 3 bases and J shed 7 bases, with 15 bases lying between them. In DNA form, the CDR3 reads TGTGCTAGTGGTTTTCCCTTCGGGAAAGCTGAAAAACTGTTTTTT. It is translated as CASGFPFGKAEKLFF.